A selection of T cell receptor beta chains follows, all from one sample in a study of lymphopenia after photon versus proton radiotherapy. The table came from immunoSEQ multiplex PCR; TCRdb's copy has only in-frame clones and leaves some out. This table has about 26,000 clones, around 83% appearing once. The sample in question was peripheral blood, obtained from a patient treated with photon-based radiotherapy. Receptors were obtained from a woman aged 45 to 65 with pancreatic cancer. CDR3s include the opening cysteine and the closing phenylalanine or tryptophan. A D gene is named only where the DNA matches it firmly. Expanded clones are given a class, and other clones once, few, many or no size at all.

CDR3: CASSSVGSGRYYEQYF; DNA: TGTGCCAGCAGCTCGGTTGGAAGCGGGAGGTATTACGAGCAGTACTTC; size: once; V: TRBV13; length: 16; D: TRBD2; J: TRBJ2-7
CDR3: CASSGTSGGNEQFF; DNA: TGTGCCAGCAGCGGGACTAGCGGGGGCAATGAGCAGTTCTTC; size: .; V: TRBV9; length: 14; D: TRBD2; J: TRBJ2-1
CDR3: CASSLVRTGQFLRAEYF; DNA: TGTGCCAGCAGCTTGGTCCGCACGGGACAGTTTCTACGAGCAGAGTACTTC; size: once; V: TRBV5-4; length: 17; D: TRBD1; J: TRBJ2-7
CDR3: CASSLLGDSYEQYF; DNA: TGTGCCAGCAGTCTATTAGGGGATTCCTACGAGCAGTACTTC; size: once; V: TRBV27; length: 14; D: .; J: TRBJ2-7
CDR3: CASSAGTLETQYF; DNA: TGTGCCAGCAGCGCAGGGACGCTAGAGACCCAGTACTTC; size: .; V: TRBV25-1; length: 13; D: .; J: TRBJ2-5
CDR3: CSAPKMNEQFF; DNA: TGCAGTGCCCCGAAGATGAATGAGCAGTTCTTC; size: .; V: TRBV20-1; length: 11; D: .; J: TRBJ2-1
CDR3: CASSFSAGGTGGELFF; DNA: TGTGCCAGCAGCTTCTCAGCTGGGGGGACCGGCGGGGAGCTGTTTTTT; size: .; V: TRBV7-6; length: 16; D: .; J: TRBJ2-2
CDR3: CAWDDRDQPQHF; DNA: TGTGCCTGGGATGACAGGGACCAGCCCCAGCATTTT; size: .; V: TRBV30; length: 12; D: TRBD1; J: TRBJ1-5
CDR3: CASMGPLAHEQYF; DNA: TGTGCCAGCATGGGACCTTTAGCCCACGAGCAGTACTTC; size: .; V: TRBV28; length: 13; D: .; J: TRBJ2-7
CDR3: CASSMDGEMNEQFF; DNA: TGTGCCAGCAGCATGGACGGGGAGATGAATGAGCAGTTCTTC; size: large; V: TRBV7-9; length: 14; D: .; J: TRBJ2-1
CDR3: CSVDNLVGTEETQYF; DNA: TGCAGCGTTGATAATCTCGTTGGGACGGAAGAGACCCAGTACTTC; size: few; V: TRBV29-1; length: 15; D: .; J: TRBJ2-5
CDR3: CASSVGQGRTDTQYF; DNA: TGTGCCAGCAGCGTAGGGCAGGGGAGGACAGATACGCAGTATTTT; size: .; V: TRBV9; length: 15; D: .; J: TRBJ2-3
CDR3: CASRLAGNTGELFF; DNA: TGCGCCAGCAGGCTAGCGGGAAACACCGGGGAGCTGTTTTTT; size: .; V: TRBV4-3; length: 14; D: TRBD2; J: TRBJ2-2
CDR3: CASSETPYTGELFF; DNA: TGCGCCAGCAGTGAAACCCCATACACCGGGGAGCTGTTTTTT; size: .; V: TRBV10-1; length: 14; D: .; J: TRBJ2-2
CDR3: CAWSGLGQPQHF; DNA: TGTGCCTGGAGTGGACTGGGCCAGCCCCAGCATTTT; size: .; V: TRBV30; length: 12; D: .; J: TRBJ1-5
CDR3: CASSLATGGRGQFF; DNA: TGTGCCAGCAGCCTCGCGACTGGGGGGAGGGGGCAGTTCTTC; size: .; V: TRBV14; length: 14; D: TRBD2; J: TRBJ2-1
CDR3: CASRAQGNQPQHF; DNA: TGTGCCAGCAGGGCACAGGGGAACCAGCCCCAGCATTTT; size: few; V: TRBV6-5; length: 13; D: TRBD1; J: TRBJ1-5
CDR3: CASGLRDEQFF; DNA: TGTGCTAGTGGTTTAAGGGATGAGCAGTTCTTC; size: .; V: TRBV12-5; length: 11; D: .; J: TRBJ2-1
CDR3: CASSEYQQGGYTF; DNA: TGTGCCAGCAGTGAATATCAACAGGGGGGCTACACCTTC; size: few; V: TRBV25-1; length: 13; D: TRBD1; J: TRBJ1-2
CDR3: CASSQALTGKGKTQYF; DNA: TGTGCCAGCAGCCAAGCTCTTACAGGGAAGGGTAAGACCCAGTACTTC; size: .; V: TRBV14; length: 16; D: .; J: TRBJ2-5
CDR3: CASSQGQGGETQYF; DNA: TGTGCCAGCAGCCAAGGACAGGGAGGAGAGACCCAGTACTTC; size: .; V: TRBV9; length: 14; D: TRBD1; J: TRBJ2-5
CDR3: CASSSSVGSGTTDTQYF; DNA: TGTGCCAGCAGCTCCTCGGTGGGTAGCGGGACCACAGATACGCAGTATTTT; size: .; V: TRBV7-2; length: 17; D: TRBD2; J: TRBJ2-3
CDR3: CASSPPSNYGYTF; DNA: TGTGCCAGCAGTCCCCCATCTAACTATGGCTACACCTTC; size: .; V: TRBV9; length: 13; D: .; J: TRBJ1-2
CDR3: CASSQRGSSTDTQYF; DNA: TGCGCCAGCAGCCAGCGGGGCTCCAGCACAGATACGCAGTATTTT; size: .; V: TRBV4-3; length: 15; D: .; J: TRBJ2-3
CDR3: CASSPQRGADYGYTF; DNA: TGTGCCAGCTCACCACAGCGGGGCGCGGACTATGGCTACACCTTC; size: .; V: TRBV18; length: 15; D: .; J: TRBJ1-2
CDR3: CASSPQQDYGYTF; DNA: TGTGCCAGCTCACCACAGCAGGATTATGGCTACACCTTC; size: few; V: TRBV18; length: 13; D: .; J: TRBJ1-2
CDR3: CASSLVGETQYF; DNA: TGCGCCAGCAGTCTTGTGGGGGAGACCCAGTACTTC; size: once; V: TRBV5-1; length: 12; D: .; J: TRBJ2-5
CDR3: CASSYLQDYEQYF; DNA: TGTGCCAGCAGTTACCTACAGGACTACGAGCAGTACTTC; size: .; V: TRBV6-6; length: 13; D: .; J: TRBJ2-7
CDR3: CASSIPRIADTQYF; DNA: TGTGCCAGTAGTATCCCCAGGATTGCAGATACGCAGTATTTT; size: few; V: TRBV19; length: 14; D: .; J: TRBJ2-3
CDR3: CASSHGGNPNEQYF; DNA: TGTGCCAGTAGTCACGGGGGGAACCCTAACGAGCAGTACTTC; size: .; V: TRBV19; length: 14; D: TRBD2; J: TRBJ2-7
CDR3: CASSLVVLPYEQYF; DNA: TGCGCCAGCAGCTTGGTGGTCCTCCCCTACGAGCAGTACTTC; size: .; V: TRBV5-1; length: 14; D: .; J: TRBJ2-7